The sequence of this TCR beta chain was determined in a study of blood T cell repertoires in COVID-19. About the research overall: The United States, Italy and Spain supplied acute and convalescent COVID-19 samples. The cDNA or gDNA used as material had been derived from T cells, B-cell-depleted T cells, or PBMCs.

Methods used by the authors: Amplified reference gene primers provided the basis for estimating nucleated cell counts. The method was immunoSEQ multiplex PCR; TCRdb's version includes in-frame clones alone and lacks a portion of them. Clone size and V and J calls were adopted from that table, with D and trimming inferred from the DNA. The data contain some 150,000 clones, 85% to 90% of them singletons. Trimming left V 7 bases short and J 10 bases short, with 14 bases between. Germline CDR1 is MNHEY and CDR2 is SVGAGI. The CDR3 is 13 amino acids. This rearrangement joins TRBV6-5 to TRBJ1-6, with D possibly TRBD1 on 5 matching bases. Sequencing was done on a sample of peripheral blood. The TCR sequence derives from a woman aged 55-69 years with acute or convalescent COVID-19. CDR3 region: CASTPGLGSPLHF. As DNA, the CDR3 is TGTGCCAGCACGCCAGGGCTGGGATCACCCCTCCACTTT.